Below, 2 T cell receptor beta chains from the same sample are listed, as sequenced in a study of blood T cell repertoires in COVID-19. Measured with immunoSEQ multiplex PCR; TCRdb has only the in-frame clones, and not every one. The profile shows about 70,000 clones, 60% to 80% of them singletons. Sequencing used peripheral blood. Receptors were obtained from a woman aged 55-70 years with acute or convalescent COVID-19.

The V gene is TRBV2, the J gene TRBJ2-7; 7 nucleotides line up with TRBD1. This CDR3 comprises 15 residues. The V and J ends lost 1 base and 4 bases, in that order; junction bases with no gene match: 7. Germline lookup yields CDR1 SNHLY and CDR2 FYNNEI. This chain's CDR3 is CASSEGTGFTYEQYF. The CDR3 region has the DNA TGTGCCAGCAGTGAAGGGACAGGTTTTACGTACGAGCAGTACTTC.

This clone showed up just once. The chain is built from TRBV11-2 and TRBJ2-3; 11 bases fit TRBD2. This CDR3 region has 16 residues. Germline trimming cut 2 bases from V and 5 bases from J; bases unmatched to any gene: 6. Germline lookup yields CDR1 SGHAT and CDR2 FQNNGV. The CDR3 DNA sequence: TGTGCCAGCAGCTTACTTCTAGCGGGGGGACGAGATACGCAGTATTTT. This codes for CASSLLLAGGRDTQYF.